This entry lists 17 T cell receptor beta chains sequenced from one sample in a study of shared clonotypes between healthy human individuals. Sequenced by immunoSEQ multiplex PCR; TCRdb stores in-frame clones only, minus some. The table has 2,500,000 or so clones, 85% to 95% seen once. Sequencing was carried out using naive CD4+ T cells from PBMCs. Subset meaning: CD45RA+ positively selected. Receptors originate from a man between 18 and 29 years old in good health. Some clones in this sample may be carry-over from other donors' samples.

This chain links TRBV7-2 with TRBJ2-7, with unresolved D. Trimming shortened V by 1 base and J by 0 bases, and 10 bases separated the two germline ends. This CDR3 is built from 15 residues. Germline-derived CDR1 and CDR2 are SGHTA and FQGNSA. CDR3 region: CASSLGYLSSYEQYF. For the CDR3, the DNA is TGTGCCAGCAGCTTAGGTTACCTTAGCTCCTACGAGCAGTACTTC.

In DNA, the CDR3 is TGTGCCAGCAGCTTTATCTGGGGCAGGGCAGATACGCAGTATTTT. Its translation is CASSFIWGRADTQYF. V gene TRBV7-7 combines with J gene TRBJ2-3, with D tentatively TRBD1 (5 bases). The CDR3 is 15 residues long. Germline lookup yields CDR1 SSHAT and CDR2 FNYEAQ (reference sequence). Trimming removed 3 bases from V and 4 bases from J, with 14 bases in between.

This clone was observed once. J is TRBJ1-2 and V is TRBV7-2; D call uncertain. The germline gives CDR1 SGHTA, CDR2 FQGNSA. V dropped 2 bases and J dropped 3 bases, with 7 bases sitting between them. The CDR3 is made up of 13 amino acids. Written as DNA, the CDR3 is TGTGCCAGCAGCTTAACGCGGGACTATGGCTACACCTTC. Protein sequence: CASSLTRDYGYTF.

This rearrangement joins TRBV11-2 to TRBJ2-7, with D perhaps TRBD1 (5 bases). The CDR3 extends over 15 amino acids. Germline V CDR1 and CDR2: SGHAT, FQNNGV. V shed 4 bases and J shed 2 bases, with 15 bases lying between them. CDR3: CASSWTLPGPYEQYF. The CDR3, as DNA: TGTGCCAGCAGCTGGACACTCCCGGGTCCCTACGAGCAGTACTTC.

This clone was seen only once. J is TRBJ2-1 and V is TRBV11-3; D possibly matches TRBD1 or TRBD2 (6 bases each). CDR3 length: 18 residues. V lost 0 bases to trimming and J lost 8 bases, with 23 bases between them. Germline-derived CDR1 and CDR2 are SGHNT and YENEEA. CDR3 nucleotide sequence: TGTGCCAGCAGCTTAGATGCCCCCCCCAGGGGAGGTGGCGATGAGCAGTTCTTC. Translating it yields CASSLDAPPRGGGDEQFF.

This chain links TRBV7-2 with TRBJ1-3; TRBD1 aligns across 8 bases. Unmatched junction bases numbered 6, after V lost 0 bases and J lost 2 bases. This CDR3 spans 17 amino acids. Germline CDR1 SGHTA, CDR2 FQGNSA. CDR3 bases: TGTGCCAGCAGCTTAGCGCTCCAGGGGGCGACTGGAAACACCATATATTTT. This codes for CASSLALQGATGNTIYF. Using reference TRBV7-2 and TRBJ1-3 for the parts outside the CDR3, the full variable domain is GAGVSQSPSNKVTEKGKDVELRCDPISGHTALYWYRQSLGQGLEFLIYFQGNSAPDKSGLPSDRFSAERTGGSVSTLTIQRTQQEDSAVYLCASSLALQGATGNTIYFGEGSWLTVV.

V usage is TRBV5-4 and J usage is TRBJ2-1; D tentatively fits TRBD1 or TRBD2 (5 bases each). CDR3 length: 15 amino acids. The germline gives CDR1 SGHNT, CDR2 YYREEE (reference sequence). Trimming shortened V by 0 bases and J by 0 bases, and 7 bases separated the two germline ends. The CDR3 loop reads CASSLVGTSYNEQFF. As DNA, the CDR3 is TGTGCCAGCAGCTTGGTAGGGACCTCCTACAATGAGCAGTTCTTC.

The chain carries TRBV7-9 and TRBJ2-7, with D possibly being TRBD1 or TRBD2 (5 bases each). V lost 0 bases and J 1 base, leaving 10 bases between the germline ends. Germline CDR1 SEHNR, CDR2 FQNEAQ (reference sequence). The CDR3 runs to 15 residues. CDR3: CASSLAGTLSYEQYF. The CDR3 DNA is TGTGCCAGCAGCTTAGCGGGGACCCTGTCCTACGAGCAGTACTTC.

The chain is built from TRBV5-1 and TRBJ2-6; D possibly corresponds to TRBD1 (6 bases). CDR3 length: 20 amino acids. Germline V gene sequence: CDR1 SGHRS, CDR2 YFSETQ. V lost 0 bases to trimming and J lost 0 bases, with 19 bases between them. This chain's CDR3 is CASSLGTQGRALSGANVLTF. The CDR3 nucleotides are TGCGCCAGCAGCTTGGGAACACAGGGAAGGGCTCTCTCTGGGGCCAACGTCCTGACTTTC. Supplemented by reference TRBV5-1 and TRBJ2-6, the full variable domain reads KAGVTQTPRYLIKTRGQQVTLSCSPISGHRSVSWYQQTPGQGLQFLFEYFSETQRNKGNFPGRFSGRQFSNSRSEMNVSTLELGDSALYLCASSLGTQGRALSGANVLTFGAGSRLTVL.

The chain joins TRBV29-1 to TRBJ2-7; 12 positions match TRBD2. V lost 7 bases and J lost 6; bases outside the gene matches: 7. CDR1 is SQVTM, CDR2 ANQGSEA, per germline. The CDR3 runs 13 residues. The CDR3 sequence is CSASGLAGSEQYF. DNA of the CDR3: TGCAGCGCCTCAGGACTAGCGGGAAGCGAGCAGTACTTC.

The V gene is TRBV18, the J gene TRBJ1-5; D call uncertain. Germline CDR1 KGHSH, CDR2 LQKENI. This CDR3 contains 15 residues. V shed 1 base and J shed 2 bases, with 9 bases lying between them. The CDR3 DNA sequence: TGTGCCAGCTCACCACTGGAGGCAGGCAATCAGCCCCAGCATTTT. Translating it yields CASSPLEAGNQPQHF.

V gene TRBV6-1 combines with J gene TRBJ2-2, with D perhaps matching TRBD2 (5 bases). CDR3 length equals 13 residues. V lost 4 bases and J lost 7, with 10 bases in between. Per germline, CDR1 MNHNS and CDR2 SASEGT. CDR3 bases: TGTGCCAGCAGTGCCGGACTCTTCGGGGAGCTGTTTTTT. Translation gives CASSAGLFGELFF.

J is TRBJ1-3 and V is TRBV7-9, with 7 bases lining up with TRBD1. This CDR3 contains 16 residues. CDR1 and CDR2 from the germline V gene are SEHNR and FQNEAQ (reference sequence). The junction had 7 bases not matched to a gene; V was cut back by 5 bases and J by 0 bases. CDR3 loop: CASSPDRVISGNTIYF. The CDR3 bases are TGTGCCAGCAGCCCCGACAGGGTTATCTCTGGAAACACCATATATTTT.

V is TRBV5-1 and J is TRBJ2-1; D is perhaps TRBD2 (5 bases). Germline V gene data show CDR1 as SGHRS and CDR2 as YFSETQ. Trimming stripped 2 bases from V and 3 bases from J, with 12 bases between. CDR3 length: 15 amino acids. CDR3 nucleotide sequence: TGCGCCAGCAGCTTCAATGACTACCTCTACAATGAGCAGTTCTTC. It translates to CASSFNDYLYNEQFF. The full variable domain, with the rest looked up from reference TRBV5-1 and TRBJ2-1, is KAGVTQTPRYLIKTRGQQVTLSCSPISGHRSVSWYQQTPGQGLQFLFEYFSETQRNKGNFPGRFSGRQFSNSRSEMNVSTLELGDSALYLCASSFNDYLYNEQFFGPGTRLTVL.

The J gene is TRBJ1-4, the V gene TRBV5-5; D not certain. V dropped 4 bases and J dropped 8 bases, with 12 bases sitting between them. This CDR3 region has 13 residues. Germline assignment: CDR1 SGHKS and CDR2 YYEKEE (reference sequence). CDR3 bases: TGTGCCAGCAGCCCGGCTCCGGGAGAAAAACTGTTTTTT. As protein: CASSPAPGEKLFF.

As for this clone: A much larger clone sits a single nucleotide away, making a read error possible. This sequence joins TRBV5-6 and TRBJ2-1, with TRBD2 matching 11 bases. Germline CDR1 SGHDT, CDR2 YYEEEE. The CDR3 consists of 15 residues. The V and J ends lost 2 bases and 5 bases, in that order; junction bases with no gene match: 3. CDR3 nucleotides: TGTGCCAGCAGCTTAGGGACTAGCGGAAACAATGAGCAGTTCTTC. This gives the protein CASSLGTSGNNEQFF.

The chain recombines TRBV27 with TRBJ2-7, with D possibly matching TRBD2 (5 bases). Germline V gives CDR1 MNHEY, CDR2 SMNVEV (reference sequence). Trimming took off 6 bases at V and 0 bases at J, with 15 bases between the two ends. The CDR3 has 15 residues. The DNA for the CDR3 is TGTGCCAGCAGCCCTGATAGGACTGGCTCCTACGAGCAGTACTTC. It encodes CASSPDRTGSYEQYF.